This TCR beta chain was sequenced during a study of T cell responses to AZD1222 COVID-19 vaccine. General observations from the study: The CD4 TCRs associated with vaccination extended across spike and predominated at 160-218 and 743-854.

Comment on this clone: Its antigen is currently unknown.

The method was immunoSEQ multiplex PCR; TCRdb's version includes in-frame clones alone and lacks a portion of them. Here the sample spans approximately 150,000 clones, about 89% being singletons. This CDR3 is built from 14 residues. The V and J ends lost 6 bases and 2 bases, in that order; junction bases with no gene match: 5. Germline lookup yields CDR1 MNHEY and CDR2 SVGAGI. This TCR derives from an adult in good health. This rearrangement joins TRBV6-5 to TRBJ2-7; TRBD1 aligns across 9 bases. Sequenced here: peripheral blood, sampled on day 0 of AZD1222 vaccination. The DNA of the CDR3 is TGTGCCAGCAGGCGGGACAGGGAGGCCTACGAGCAGTACTTC. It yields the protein CASRRDREAYEQYF.